This T cell receptor (beta chain) was sequenced for a study of shared clonotypes between healthy human individuals. Study-wide context: CD8 memory received one plate per donor, CD8 naive two, CD4 memory three and CD4 naive three. Study results and limitations: Shared clonotypes: roughly 4.5% naive CD4, roughly 3.5% naive CD8, about 2.4% memory CD4, around 0.4% memory CD8. For sorted subsets, rarefaction showed incomplete sequencing despite large depth.

At deep level, the assay was performed. Data came from immunoSEQ multiplex PCR; TCRdb stores just in-frame clones and leaves some out. The sample contains roughly 2,300,000 clones, 85% to 95% of which appear only once. Worth noting for this clone: Antigen: not known.

Unmatched junction bases numbered 13, after V lost 1 base and J lost 0 bases. CDR3 length: 18 amino acids. Per the germline V gene, CDR1 is SGHRS and CDR2 is YFSETQ. The sequence derives from a man younger than 35 in good health. Some clones in this sample may be carry-over from other donors' samples. The specimen was naive CD4+ T cells from PBMCs. The subset here: CD45RA+ positively selected. J is TRBJ2-7 and V is TRBV5-1; TRBD2 matches 7 bases. CDR3 DNA sequence: TGCGCCAGCAGCTTGTTCCCGGTAGCGGGTCTTAGCTCCTACGAGCAGTACTTC. It specifies CASSLFPVAGLSSYEQYF.